A selection of T cell receptor beta chains follows, all from one sample in a study of T cells after yellow fever vaccination. TCRdb ran MiXCR on the 5' RACE reads and lists one entry per CDR3 protein. The sample lists about 74,000 distinct CDR3 sequences; more than 5.5% were seen once. This material consisted of CD8+ T cells sorted from PBMCs, taken about 5 days after the first yellow fever vaccination. These receptors were collected from a man aged 18-30 years who received the YFV17D yellow fever vaccine. The CDR3 runs from the conserved cysteine through the conserved F or W.

V gene	J gene	CDR3 protein
TRBV7-9	TRBJ2-7	CASSAASYEQYF
TRBV20-1	TRBJ2-3	CSARDQGRGPDTQYF
TRBV5-1	TRBJ2-3	CASSSDRGLGDTQYF
TRBV4-3	TRBJ2-2	CASSQTLGPNTGELFF
TRBV5-1	TRBJ2-1	CASSVGLAGGPEQFF
TRBV6-2/TRBV6-3	TRBJ2-5	CASTNDQTQYF
TRBV4-1	TRBJ1-1	CASSQNQGAPEAFF
TRBV12-3/TRBV12-4	TRBJ2-7	CASSRGQTSLGGQYF
TRBV4-3	TRBJ2-3	CASSQDEFGTSGPTDTQYF
TRBV3-1	TRBJ2-7	CASSPGQGWYEQYF
TRBV6-2/TRBV6-3	TRBJ2-2	CASSYSRGKTGELFF
TRBV4-1	TRBJ2-5	CASSQGYDFETQYF
TRBV6-2/TRBV6-3	TRBJ2-3	CASSYPEGVRVVGDTQYF
TRBV12-3/TRBV12-4	TRBJ1-1	CASSSGGSYTEAFF
TRBV6-5	TRBJ1-2	CASNEFGGGYTF
TRBV4-2	TRBJ2-3	CASSQDRAGGTDTQYF
TRBV6-1	TRBJ1-5	CASSEGGASLYSNQPQHF
TRBV5-1	TRBJ1-1	CASSATGSSEAFF
TRBV10-2	TRBJ1-2	CASSPGPGGYTF
TRBV7-9	TRBJ1-4	CASGINEKLFF
TRBV20-1	TRBJ1-2	CSARAQARGYGYTF
TRBV4-1	TRBJ2-7	CASSQSGTYEQYF
TRBV19	TRBJ1-5	CASSLGLAQHF
TRBV27	TRBJ2-3	CASSSLAGGTDTQYF
TRBV20-1	TRBJ2-1	CSARDSSGAYNEQFF
TRBV5-6	TRBJ2-2	CASSFRIRANTGELFF
TRBV18	TRBJ2-3	CASSPINTETGEILSGGNTDTQYF
TRBV6-2/TRBV6-3	TRBJ1-1	CASRGQGILSGAFF
TRBV7-9	TRBJ1-6	CASSLWNRGDSPLHF
TRBV10-3	TRBJ2-3	CAMASGGALDTQYF
TRBV7-9	TRBJ1-5	CASSLGSPNQPQHF
TRBV6-2/TRBV6-3	TRBJ1-5	CASKGWGHDNQPQHF
TRBV20-1	TRBJ1-1	CSAPRATEAFF
TRBV20-1	TRBJ1-6	CSAREGQGDSLDNSPLHF
TRBV4-1	TRBJ1-1	CASSPGQGPGGTEEAFF
TRBV7-2	TRBJ2-1	CASSPLAGAFSNEQFF
TRBV4-3	TRBJ1-5	CASSQDLSSNQPQHF
TRBV11-2	TRBJ2-1	CASSLGYSGERNEQFF
TRBV20-1	TRBJ2-1	CSARELGAETDEQFF
TRBV2	TRBJ2-7	CASTPGYEQYF
TRBV29-1	TRBJ2-5	CSVEDYLAGTKETQYF
TRBV4-3	TRBJ2-1	CASSQDIGSGEQFF
TRBV12-3/TRBV12-4	TRBJ1-5	CASSLVSNQPQHF
TRBV7-8	TRBJ2-1	CASSLQGTGGNNEQFF
TRBV4-3	TRBJ2-3	CASSQDLEAAPLVDTQYF
TRBV9	TRBJ2-7	CASSVGLGGLEQYF
TRBV5-5	TRBJ2-1	CASSLELAVAYNEQFF